The source of this T cell receptor (beta chain) is a study of T-cell reconstitution after alpha-beta-depleted transplantation in children. Using unique molecular identifiers, the investigators prepared the TCRbeta library. MiXCR, applied by TCRdb to the PCR reads, yields one record per CDR3 protein. The data contain around 370,000 distinct CDR3 sequences, about a tenth of them singletons. This clonotype occurred many times. The germline V gene encodes CDR1 DFQATT and CDR2 SNEGSKA (reference sequence). The germline V and J ends were trimmed by 5 bases and 3 bases, with 30 bases remaining between them. The CDR3 spans 19 residues.

The V call is TRBV20-1, the J call TRBJ2-3, with D perhaps matching TRBD2 (5 bases). The receptor comes from a human donor who donated a stem cell graft to a child with acute lymphoblastic leukemia. This specimen was PBMCs from the stem cell graft donor, taken from the stem cell graft. This CDR3 reads CSARPPERFGQRRTDTQYF. CDR3 sequence (DNA): TGCAGTGCTCGACCACCCGAGAGGTTCGGGCAGCGGAGGACAGATACGCAGTATTTT.